Shown below are 28 T cell receptor beta chains from a single sample sequenced in a study of control samples from healthy donors and cancer patients. The protocol was immunoSEQ multiplex PCR, while the TCRdb copy is restricted to in-frame clones and leaves out a portion. The table records 150,000 to 200,000 clones, 90% to 95% of them present only once. Sequences were obtained from blood. These receptors were collected from a woman aged 18-29 years in good health.

This chain connects TRBV5-1 to TRBJ2-7; 8 nucleotides match TRBD1. V dropped 5 bases and J dropped 2; count of bases not matched to a gene: 9. Germline V lookup: CDR1 SGHRS, CDR2 YFSETQ. The CDR3 consists of 15 residues. CDR3 protein: CASRPAGGMTYEQYF. The CDR3 DNA reads as TGCGCCAGCAGGCCAGCAGGGGGCATGACCTACGAGCAGTACTTC.

This clone occurred a few times. This chain connects TRBV6-5 to TRBJ1-3; tentative D call: TRBD1 (5 bases). V lost 2 bases to trimming and J lost 2 bases, with 7 bases between them. This CDR3 spans 14 amino acids. Germline V gene data show CDR1 as MNHEY and CDR2 as SVGAGI. Here the CDR3 DNA reads TGTGCCAGCAGTTACCAGGGAACTGGAAACACCATATATTTT. It encodes CASSYQGTGNTIYF.

This chain joins TRBV14 and TRBJ2-4, with D perhaps TRBD2 (5 bases). Per germline, CDR1 SGHDN and CDR2 FVKESK. The CDR3 contains 16 residues. Trimming left V 1 base short and J 0 bases short, with 10 bases between. The CDR3 nucleotides are TGTGCCAGCAGCCAAGGATCTGGACTAGCCAAAAACATTCAGTACTTC. It codes for CASSQGSGLAKNIQYF.

V is TRBV11-2 and J is TRBJ1-5; possible D gene TRBD1, 5 bases. V lost 4 bases, J lost 3 bases, and 10 bases lay in between. The CDR3 sequence is 14 residues long. Germline CDR1 is SGHAT and CDR2 is FQNNGV. CDR3 sequence: CASSSTRANQPQHF. CDR3 in DNA: TGTGCCAGCAGCTCAACCAGGGCCAATCAGCCCCAGCATTTT.

The rearrangement uses TRBV11-2 and TRBJ1-3; 7 bases map to TRBD1. In germline, CDR1 is SGHAT, CDR2 FQNNGV. The CDR3 extends over 16 amino acids. Trimming cost V 5 bases and J 0 bases; bases outside gene matches: 7. DNA of the CDR3: TGTGCCAGCAGCCCCCTGACAGGGAGCTCTGGAAACACCATATATTTT. It specifies CASSPLTGSSGNTIYF. The entire variable domain, with the rest obtained from reference TRBV11-2 and TRBJ1-3, is as follows: EAGVAQSPRYKIIEKRQSVAFWCNPISGHATLYWYQQILGQGPKLLIQFQNNGVVDDSQLPKDRFSAERLKGVDSTLKIQPAKLEDSAVYLCASSPLTGSSGNTIYFGEGSWLTVV.

To note about this clone: The same CDR3 also results from other DNA sequences found in this sample. The chain links TRBV6-2 or TRBV6-3 to TRBJ1-1, with a tentative D call TRBD1 (6 bases). Trimming removed 6 bases at V and 2 bases at J, with 7 bases between. Germline V lookup: CDR1 MNHEY, CDR2 SVGEGT. The CDR3 loop spans 12 amino acids. In DNA, the CDR3 is TGTGCCAGCAGCAGGGGAAACACTGAAGCTTTCTTT. Encoded protein: CASSRGNTEAFF.

This clone has only a few counts. The J gene is TRBJ1-3, the V gene TRBV21-1; the table assigns TRBD1, which was not confirmed against the DNA. TRBV21-1 is assigned pseudogene status. This CDR3 has 19 residues. CDR3 in amino acids: CASSKSPYRGQSRGNTIYF. CDR3 DNA: TGTGCCAGCAGCAAATCGCCTTATAGGGGACAGTCGAGAGGAAACACCATATATTTT.

The chain employs TRBV10-1 and TRBJ1-2; no definite D call. Looked up from germline, CDR1 is WNHNN and CDR2 is SYGVQD (reference sequence). V shed 2 bases and J shed 6 bases, with 13 bases lying between them. The CDR3 is made up of 14 amino acids. CDR3: CASSETRTGDGYTF. CDR3 nucleotide sequence: TGCGCCAGCAGTGAGACCAGGACCGGCGATGGCTACACCTTC.

The gene calls are TRBV5-4 and TRBJ2-1; unclear D gene. Germline V CDR1 and CDR2: SGHNT, YYREEE (reference sequence). The CDR3 totals 15 residues. The V gene lost 4 bases and the J gene lost 3 bases, with 14 bases spanning the gap. The CDR3, as DNA: TGTGCCAGCAGCCCACCGGACGGATTCTACAATGAGCAGTTCTTC. This gives the protein CASSPPDGFYNEQFF. Full variable domain (remainder filled in from reference TRBV5-4 and TRBJ2-1): ETGVTQSPTHLIKTRGQQVTLRCSSQSGHNTVSWYQQALGQGPQFIFQYYREEENGRGNFPPRFSGLQFPNYSSELNVNALELDDSALYLCASSPPDGFYNEQFFGPGTRLTVL.

The chain combines TRBV24-1 with TRBJ2-5, with TRBD1 matching 9 bases. This CDR3 region has 14 residues. Trimming removed 6 bases from V and 4 bases from J; junction bases left unmatched: 5. Germline-derived CDR1 and CDR2 are KGHDR and SFDVKD. CDR3 DNA: TGTGCCACCAGTCCCTCGGACAGGGGAGAGACCCAGTACTTC. This codes for CATSPSDRGETQYF.

The chain is built from TRBV6-1 and TRBJ2-7; D possibly corresponds to TRBD2 (5 bases). The ends were cut back, 2 bases at V and 2 bases at J, with 7 bases in the middle. Per germline, CDR1 MNHNS and CDR2 SASEGT. The CDR3 has 13 amino acids. As DNA, the CDR3 is TGTGCCAGCAGTGAAAGAGGGCCCTACGAGCAGTACTTC. This codes for CASSERGPYEQYF.

The J gene is TRBJ2-7, the V gene TRBV6-2 or TRBV6-3; 7 bases align to TRBD1. With V trimmed by 2 bases and J by 2 bases, 12 bases remained unmatched. The CDR3 runs to 17 residues. Germline V lookup: CDR1 MNHEY, CDR2 SVGEGT. CDR3 protein: CASSYMSGTGVPYEQYF. The CDR3 DNA reads as TGTGCCAGCAGTTACATGTCGGGCACAGGGGTCCCCTACGAGCAGTACTTC.

CDR3 in amino acids: CASNHPEGGQGIYNEQFF. The CDR3 DNA reads as TGCGCCAGCAACCACCCGGAAGGGGGACAGGGTATCTACAATGAGCAGTTCTTC. This chain links TRBV5-1 with TRBJ2-1; 9 bases match TRBD1. Looked up from germline, CDR1 is SGHRS and CDR2 is YFSETQ. The CDR3 has 18 amino acids. Germline trimming cut 6 bases from V and 3 bases from J; bases unmatched to any gene: 16.

The chain carries TRBV10-3 and TRBJ1-2; 7 bases agree with TRBD1. The CDR3 length is 13 residues. The V gene end was trimmed by 5 bases and the J gene end by 7 bases; junction bases not matched to a gene: 7. Germline lookup yields CDR1 ENHRY and CDR2 SYGVKD. CDR3 bases: TGTGCCATCAGTATGACAGGGAGGCCTGGCTACACCTTC. This sequence encodes CAISMTGRPGYTF.

CDR3 in amino acids: CASHLLGYTF. The CDR3 bases are TGCGCCAGCCACCTACTAGGCTACACCTTC. This chain links TRBV5-1 with TRBJ1-2; the D is unclear. The germline V gene encodes CDR1 SGHRS and CDR2 YFSETQ. Trimming pared 7 bases from V and 8 bases from J, leaving 9 bases between. The CDR3 is 10 residues long.

The genes are TRBV7-2 and TRBJ2-7; possibly TRBD2 for D (6 bases). Germline-derived CDR1 and CDR2 are SGHTA and FQGNSA. The CDR3 totals 14 residues. V dropped 6 bases and J dropped 2 bases, with 14 bases sitting between them. CDR3: CASSLSGQTYEQYF. The DNA of the CDR3 is TGTGCCAGCAGTCTAAGCGGGCAAACCTACGAGCAGTACTTC.

The chain is built from TRBV4-2 and TRBJ2-3, with 12 bases lining up with TRBD2. CDR1 LGHNA and CDR2 YNFKEQ come from the germline V gene. J lost 4 bases, V lost 1 base, and 12 bases had no gene match. The length of the CDR3 is 19 residues. CDR3 in DNA: TGTGCCAGCAGCCAAGCTCTCCTAGCGGGAGGGCGTAGGGCAGATACGCAGTATTTT. Its translation: CASSQALLAGGRRADTQYF.

The J gene is TRBJ1-6, the V gene TRBV5-8; TRBD1 matches at 11 bases. CDR1 and CDR2 from the germline V gene are SGHTS and YDEGEE. J was trimmed by 10 bases and V by 0 bases; bases with no gene match: 6. CDR3 length: 16 residues. CDR3 coding DNA: TGTGCCAGCAGCTTGGGTTGGGGACAGGGGGACTCACCCCTCCACTTT. Amino acids: CASSLGWGQGDSPLHF. The full variable domain, rest sourced from reference TRBV5-8 and TRBJ1-6, is EAGVTQSPTHLIKTRGQQATLRCSPISGHTSVYWYQQALGLGLQFLLWYDEGEERNRGNFPPRFSGRQFPNYSSELNVNALELEDSALYLCASSLGWGQGDSPLHFGNGTRLTVT.

The chain carries TRBV6-2 or TRBV6-3 and TRBJ2-1; 10 positions agree with TRBD2. The CDR3 contains 17 residues. Germline CDR1 reads MNHEY; CDR2 reads SVGEGT. Trimming removed 0 bases from V and 2 bases from J; junction bases left unmatched: 4. Here the CDR3 reads CASSYSGTSVAYNEQFF. The CDR3 DNA is TGTGCCAGCAGTTACTCTGGGACTAGCGTGGCCTACAATGAGCAGTTCTTC.

This clone showed up just once. This sequence joins TRBV28 and TRBJ1-2; D uncertain. The CDR3 is 17 amino acids. Germline V gene lookup returns CDR1 MDHEN and CDR2 SYDVKM. V lost 6 bases and J lost 4, with 24 bases in between. The CDR3 region has the DNA TGTGCCAGCAGCCCCTGGCTCCGGGCCTCGATGGGCTATGGCTACACCTTC. The encoded protein is CASSPWLRASMGYGYTF.

The J gene is TRBJ1-5, the V gene TRBV27; tentative D call: TRBD1 (5 bases). V was trimmed by 2 bases and J by 0 bases, leaving 11 bases between them. This CDR3 has 16 residues. CDR1 and CDR2 from the germline V gene are MNHEY and SMNVEV (reference sequence). The CDR3 is CASSLINRHSNQPQHF. The CDR3 coding sequence is TGTGCCAGCAGTTTAATTAACAGGCATAGCAATCAGCCCCAGCATTTT.

V is TRBV18 and J is TRBJ1-1, with D uncertain. The CDR3 length is 9 residues. CDR1 is KGHSH and CDR2 is LQKENI in the germline V gene. In DNA form, the CDR3 reads TGTGTGAGTCGAAATGAAGCTTTCTTT. Amino acids: CVSRNEAFF.

This chain joins TRBV6-1 and TRBJ1-5; a possible D gene is TRBD1 (5 bases). Germline V gene lookup returns CDR1 MNHNS and CDR2 SASEGT. The CDR3 is 14 residues long. V dropped 3 bases and J dropped 8 bases, with 14 bases sitting between them. The CDR3 nucleotides are TGTGCCAGCAGTGAGCCCGGGGGTCTGGAGCCCCAGCATTTT. This gives the protein CASSEPGGLEPQHF.

V gene TRBV12-5 combines with J gene TRBJ1-1; D uncertain. Germline CDR1 is LGHNT and CDR2 is FRNRAP. The CDR3 contains 13 residues. V lost 2 bases to trimming and J lost 1 base, with 5 bases between them. The CDR3 is CASGLLSNTEAFF. CDR3 DNA: TGTGCTAGTGGTTTGTTATCGAACACTGAAGCTTTCTTT.

The V call is TRBV15, the J call TRBJ1-4; D remains ambiguous. Deletions cut 4 bases from V and 8 bases from J, with 8 bases between. The germline V gene encodes CDR1 LNHNV and CDR2 YYDKDF (reference sequence). This CDR3 comprises 12 residues. CDR3 nucleotide sequence: TGTGCCACCAGCACCCTTCCAGAAAAACTGTTTTTT. The encoded protein is CATSTLPEKLFF.

The chain joins TRBV19 to TRBJ2-7; D remains unclear. Trimming pared 5 bases from V and 0 bases from J, leaving 8 bases between. The CDR3 has 13 residues. Germline V gives CDR1 LNHDA, CDR2 SQIVND (reference sequence). For the CDR3, the DNA is TGTGCCAGTAGTCTGGAGAGCTCCTACGAGCAGTACTTC. Protein product: CASSLESSYEQYF.

The chain carries TRBV7-2 and TRBJ2-5; D ambiguous. Germline loops: CDR1 SGHTA, CDR2 FQGNSA. The CDR3 has 12 residues. V was shortened by 3 bases and J by 2 bases, with 4 bases between the two germline ends. The CDR3 DNA is TGTGCCAGCAGCTTTTATCAAGAGACCCAGTACTTC. This codes for CASSFYQETQYF.

The chain joins TRBV2 to TRBJ1-5, with D possibly TRBD1 on 5 matching bases. V was shortened by 7 bases and J by 1 base, with 14 bases between the two germline ends. Looked up from germline, CDR1 is SNHLY and CDR2 is FYNNEI. This CDR3 has 15 residues. CDR3 bases: TGTGCCAGCACGTTTTATAGGGACAGCAATCAGCCCCAGCATTTT. This sequence encodes CASTFYRDSNQPQHF.